These 19 T cell receptor beta chains originate from one sample sequenced in a study of T cell changes during pregnancy in multiple sclerosis. Produced via immunoSEQ multiplex PCR; TCRdb's table is partial and in-frame only. The data show roughly 40,000 clones, about 94% seen once. The sample consisted of peripheral blood, taken in the third trimester of pregnancy. Receptors were obtained from a female donor with multiple sclerosis, enrolled in a pregnancy study.

The chain recombines TRBV11-3 with TRBJ1-1; no firm D call. Germline V gene sequence: CDR1 SGHNT, CDR2 YENEEA. Trimming shortened V by 0 bases and J by 5 bases, and 16 bases separated the two germline ends. The CDR3 sequence is 16 residues long. CDR3 in DNA: TGTGCCAGCAGCTTAGATCCCAACAGCGGGCGGACTGAAGCTTTCTTT. Its translation: CASSLDPNSGRTEAFF.

The J gene is TRBJ1-2, the V gene TRBV29-1; possibly TRBD1 for D (5 bases). Per germline, CDR1 SQVTM and CDR2 ANQGSEA. Trimming stripped 3 bases from V and 5 bases from J, with 19 bases between. The CDR3 is 15 amino acids. In DNA, the CDR3 is TGCAGCGTTGAGATAGGGGCACCTATCGTTTATGGCTACACCTTC. Amino acids: CSVEIGAPIVYGYTF.

The chain has TRBV5-6 and TRBJ1-6; 10 bases map to TRBD1. CDR1 is SGHDT, CDR2 YYEEEE, per germline. V was clipped by 3 bases and J by 10 bases; unmatched bases: 4. The CDR3 is made up of 14 amino acids. This CDR3 is CASSWDRGSSPLHF. In nucleotides, the CDR3 is TGTGCCAGCAGCTGGGACAGGGGAAGCTCACCCCTCCACTTT.

CDR3 in DNA: TGCGCCAGCAGAGGGACTAGCGGGAGTGGGGGCACAGATACGCAGTATTTT. It specifies CASRGTSGSGGTDTQYF. The chain carries TRBV5-1 and TRBJ2-3; 14 bases line up with TRBD2. The trim removed 5 bases at V and 1 base at J, leaving 6 bases unmatched. Germline V lookup: CDR1 SGHRS, CDR2 YFSETQ. The CDR3 covers 17 residues. Full variable domain (missing parts from reference TRBV5-1 and TRBJ2-3): KAGVTQTPRYLIKTRGQQVTLSCSPISGHRSVSWYQQTPGQGLQFLFEYFSETQRNKGNFPGRFSGRQFSNSRSEMNVSTLELGDSALYLCASRGTSGSGGTDTQYFGPGTRLTVL.

J is TRBJ2-3 and V is TRBV6-5; a weak D match, TRBD1 (5 bases). Germline V lookup: CDR1 MNHEY, CDR2 SVGAGI. The CDR3 is 12 amino acids. With 8 bases removed from V and 2 bases from J, the gap between germline ends came to 8 bases. This CDR3 reads CASAGNTDTQYF. Written as DNA, the CDR3 is TGTGCCAGCGCAGGGAACACAGATACGCAGTATTTT.

The chain has TRBV18 and TRBJ2-3; D is unclear. Between the trimmed V and J ends, which lost 4 bases and 0 bases, there was a span of 8 bases. The germline V gene has CDR1 KGHSH and CDR2 LQKENI. The CDR3 consists of 14 residues. The CDR3 bases are TGTGCCAGCTCACTGAGCCCTAGCACAGATACGCAGTATTTT. It is translated as CASSLSPSTDTQYF. Full variable domain (rest looked up from reference TRBV18 and TRBJ2-3): NAGVMQNPRHLVRRRGQEARLRCSPMKGHSHVYWYRQLPEEGLKFMVYLQKENIIDESGMPKERFSAEFPKEGPSILRIQQVVRGDSAAYFCASSLSPSTDTQYFGPGTRLTVL.

V is TRBV7-9 and J is TRBJ2-3; perhaps TRBD2 as D (6 bases). The CDR3 sequence is 16 residues long. In germline, CDR1 is SEHNR, CDR2 FQNEAQ (reference sequence). V dropped 4 bases and J dropped 2 bases, with 16 bases sitting between them. CDR3 nucleotide sequence: TGTGCCAGCAGCTCCGTTCAAGCGGGTTTCACAGATACGCAGTATTTT. It specifies CASSSVQAGFTDTQYF.

The genes are TRBV2 and TRBJ2-5; D call uncertain. Germline V gives CDR1 SNHLY, CDR2 FYNNEI. This CDR3 comprises 13 residues. The V gene lost 7 bases and the J gene lost 4 bases, with 13 bases spanning the gap. For the CDR3, the DNA is TGTGCCAGCACCTCCAGGAAGCCAGAGACCCAGTACTTC. Protein product: CASTSRKPETQYF.

The DNA for the CDR3 is TGTGCCAGCAGCCACGGAGCGAGCTCCTACGAGCAGTACTTC. Protein product: CASSHGASSYEQYF. This chain connects TRBV9 to TRBJ2-7; D gene unclear. The CDR3 totals 14 residues. Germline V gives CDR1 SGDLS, CDR2 YYNGEE. V lost 4 bases, J lost 0 bases, and 11 bases lay in between.

The chain employs TRBV4-3 and TRBJ2-5; 12 bases match TRBD2. V lost 4 bases, J lost 2 bases, and 14 bases stayed unmatched. The CDR3 contains 19 residues. Looked up from germline, CDR1 is LGHNA and CDR2 is YSLEER. The CDR3 loop reads CASSPEGMTSGGVQETQYF. CDR3 in DNA: TGCGCCAGCAGCCCCGAGGGAATGACTAGCGGGGGTGTACAAGAGACCCAGTACTTC.

Here the CDR3 reads CAWSAQGNGYGYTF. CDR3 in DNA: TGTGCCTGGAGTGCACAGGGAAATGGCTATGGCTACACCTTC. J is TRBJ1-2 and V is TRBV30; D is perhaps TRBD1 (6 bases). This CDR3 is built from 14 residues. Trimming cost V 1 base and J 4 bases, with 13 bases left between them. Germline V gene lookup returns CDR1 GTSNPN and CDR2 SVGIG (reference sequence).

CDR3 bases: TGTGCCAGCAGCGCCACGCTAGCGGGGGGGCCCTACGAGCAGTACTTC. Amino acids: CASSATLAGGPYEQYF. The J gene is TRBJ2-7, the V gene TRBV5-4, with 12 bases lining up with TRBD2. Germline V gives CDR1 SGHNT, CDR2 YYREEE (reference sequence). The CDR3 is made up of 16 amino acids. V shed 4 bases and J 2 bases; nucleotides not matched to a gene: 7.

The CDR3 bases are TGTGCCAGCGCCTGGGGACAGCAATCCTACGAGCAGTACTTC. It is translated as CASAWGQQSYEQYF. The V call is TRBV27, the J call TRBJ2-7; 7 positions match TRBD1. J lost 1 base, V lost 8 bases, and 8 bases had no gene match. This CDR3 has 14 residues. Per germline, CDR1 MNHEY and CDR2 SMNVEV (reference sequence).

As regards this clone: An end of the junction does not agree with germline; a read error may underlie this. The gene calls are TRBV4-2 and TRBJ1-4, with unresolved D. The CDR3 covers 15 residues. Looked up from germline, CDR1 is LGHNA and CDR2 is YNFKEQ. CDR3 sequence (DNA): TGTGCCAGCGGCCAAAGACAAGAATCTAATGAAAAACTGTTTTTT. Protein: CASGQRQESNEKLFF.

The chain couples TRBV19 to TRBJ1-4; TRBD1 agrees at 8 bases. CDR1 LNHDA and CDR2 SQIVND come from the germline V gene (reference sequence). This CDR3 is built from 16 residues. V lost 0 bases and J lost 7; bases outside the gene matches: 7. This chain's CDR3 is CASSIDRTGLVEKLFF. DNA of the CDR3: TGTGCCAGTAGTATAGATCGGACAGGGCTCGTTGAAAAACTGTTTTTT.

The V and J genes are TRBV9 and TRBJ1-1; possible D gene TRBD1, 6 bases. Germline V gene lookup returns CDR1 SGDLS and CDR2 YYNGEE. The CDR3 has 17 amino acids. The V and J ends lost 0 bases and 0 bases respectively, with 15 bases between them. The CDR3 bases are TGTGCCAGCAGCGTAGAGGTCGCAGGGGTAATGAACACTGAAGCTTTCTTT. It codes for CASSVEVAGVMNTEAFF.

This chain links TRBV5-1 with TRBJ2-1; 11 positions match TRBD1. V lost 4 bases and J lost 8; bases outside the gene matches: 8. This CDR3 is built from 15 residues. In germline, CDR1 is SGHRS, CDR2 YFSETQ. Written as DNA, the CDR3 is TGCGCCAGCAGCCGTCCGGGACAGGGGGTCCATGAGCAGTTCTTC. The encoded protein is CASSRPGQGVHEQFF.

This rearrangement joins TRBV5-1 to TRBJ1-1; 7 bases match TRBD1. The trim removed 2 bases at V and 2 bases at J, leaving 9 bases unmatched. CDR1 SGHRS and CDR2 YFSETQ come from the germline V gene. The CDR3 runs to 16 residues. Written as DNA, the CDR3 is TGCGCCAGCAGCTTAAACCGACAGGGACCTAACACTGAAGCTTTCTTT. Its protein product is CASSLNRQGPNTEAFF. Full variable domain (outside the CDR3, taken from reference TRBV5-1 and TRBJ1-1): KAGVTQTPRYLIKTRGQQVTLSCSPISGHRSVSWYQQTPGQGLQFLFEYFSETQRNKGNFPGRFSGRQFSNSRSEMNVSTLELGDSALYLCASSLNRQGPNTEAFFGQGTRLTVV.

The CDR3 DNA follows: TGTGCCAGCAGGACTAGCGGGGGGGCTGGGGAGACCCAGTACTTC. It is translated as CASRTSGGAGETQYF. The gene calls are TRBV6-6 and TRBJ2-5, with 14 bases lining up with TRBD2. This CDR3 region has 15 residues. CDR1 and CDR2 from the germline V gene are MNHNY and SVGAGI (reference sequence). V gave up 6 bases and J gave up 5 bases; unmatched junction bases: 5.